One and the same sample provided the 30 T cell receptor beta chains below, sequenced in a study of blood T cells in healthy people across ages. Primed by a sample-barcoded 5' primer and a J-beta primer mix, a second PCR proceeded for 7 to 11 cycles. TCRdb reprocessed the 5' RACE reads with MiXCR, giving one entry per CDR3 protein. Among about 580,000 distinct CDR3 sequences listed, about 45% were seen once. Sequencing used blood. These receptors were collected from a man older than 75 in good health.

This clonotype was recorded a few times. The CDR3 region has the DNA TGTGCCAGCACAACAACTAGGGATACGCAGTATTTT. It translates to CASTTTRDTQYF. The chain combines TRBV7-2 with TRBJ2-3, with a possible D match to TRBD2 (5 bases). V shed 7 bases and J shed 6 bases, with 11 bases lying between them. The CDR3 is 12 amino acids. Germline V gene sequence: CDR1 SGHTA, CDR2 FQGNSA.

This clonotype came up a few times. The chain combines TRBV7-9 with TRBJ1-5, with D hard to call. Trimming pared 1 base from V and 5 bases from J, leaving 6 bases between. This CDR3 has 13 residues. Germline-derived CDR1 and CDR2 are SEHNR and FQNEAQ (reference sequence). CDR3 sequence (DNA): TGTGCCAGCAGCTTAGGTATCGATCAGCCCCAGCATTTT. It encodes CASSLGIDQPQHF.

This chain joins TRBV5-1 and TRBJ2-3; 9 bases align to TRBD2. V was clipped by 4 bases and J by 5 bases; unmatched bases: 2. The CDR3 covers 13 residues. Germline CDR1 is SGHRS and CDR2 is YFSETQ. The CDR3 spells CASSVAGEDTQYF. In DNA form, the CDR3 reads TGCGCCAGCAGCGTAGCGGGGGAAGATACGCAGTATTTT.

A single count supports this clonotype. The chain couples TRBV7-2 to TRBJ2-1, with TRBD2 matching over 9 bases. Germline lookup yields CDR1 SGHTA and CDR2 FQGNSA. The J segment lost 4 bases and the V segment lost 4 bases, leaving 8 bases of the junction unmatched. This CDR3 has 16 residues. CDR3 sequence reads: CASSSLGSGGYNEQFF. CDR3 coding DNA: TGTGCCAGCAGCTCCCTGGGTAGCGGGGGATACAATGAGCAGTTCTTC. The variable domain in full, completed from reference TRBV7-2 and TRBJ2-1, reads GAGVSQSPSNKVTEKGKDVELRCDPISGHTALYWYRQSLGQGLEFLIYFQGNSAPDKSGLPSDRFSAERTGGSVSTLTIQRTQQEDSAVYLCASSSLGSGGYNEQFFGPGTRLTVL.

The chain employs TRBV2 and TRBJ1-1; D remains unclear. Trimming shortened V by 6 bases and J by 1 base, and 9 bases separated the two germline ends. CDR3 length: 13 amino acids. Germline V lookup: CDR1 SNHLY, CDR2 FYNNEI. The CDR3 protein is CASREGKNTEAFF. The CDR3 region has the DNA TGTGCCAGCAGGGAGGGCAAGAACACTGAAGCTTTCTTT.

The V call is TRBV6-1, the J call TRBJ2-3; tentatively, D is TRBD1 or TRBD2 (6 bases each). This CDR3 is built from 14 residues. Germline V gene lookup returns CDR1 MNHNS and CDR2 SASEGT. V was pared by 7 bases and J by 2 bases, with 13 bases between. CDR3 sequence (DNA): TGTGCCAGCAACTACAGGGAGGCCACAGATACGCAGTATTTT. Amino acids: CASNYREATDTQYF.

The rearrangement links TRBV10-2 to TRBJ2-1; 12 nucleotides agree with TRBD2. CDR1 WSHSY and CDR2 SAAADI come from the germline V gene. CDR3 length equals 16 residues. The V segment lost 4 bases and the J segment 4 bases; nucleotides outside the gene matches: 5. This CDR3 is CASSGSSGGEYNEQFF. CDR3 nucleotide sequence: TGCGCCAGCAGTGGATCTAGCGGGGGGGAGTACAATGAGCAGTTCTTC.

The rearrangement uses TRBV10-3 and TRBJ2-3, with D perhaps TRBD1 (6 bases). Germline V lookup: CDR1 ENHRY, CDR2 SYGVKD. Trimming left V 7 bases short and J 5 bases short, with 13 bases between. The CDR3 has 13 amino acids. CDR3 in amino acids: CAITRQERDTQYF. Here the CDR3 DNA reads TGTGCCATCACCCGACAGGAAAGAGATACGCAGTATTTT.

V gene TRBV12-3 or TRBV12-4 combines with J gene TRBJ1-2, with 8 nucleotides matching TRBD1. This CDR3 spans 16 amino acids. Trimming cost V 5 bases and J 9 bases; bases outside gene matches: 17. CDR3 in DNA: TGTGCCAGCAGTCTCGGGACAGGCCTAAGGGGGGGGAGCTACACCTTC. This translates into CASSLGTGLRGGSYTF.

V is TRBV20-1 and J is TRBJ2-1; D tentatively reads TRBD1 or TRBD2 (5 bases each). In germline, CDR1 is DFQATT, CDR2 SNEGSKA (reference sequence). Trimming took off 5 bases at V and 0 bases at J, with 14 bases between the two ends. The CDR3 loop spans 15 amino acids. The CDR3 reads CSADGDRSSYNEQFF. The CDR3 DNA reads TGCAGTGCTGATGGGGACCGCAGCTCCTACAATGAGCAGTTCTTC.

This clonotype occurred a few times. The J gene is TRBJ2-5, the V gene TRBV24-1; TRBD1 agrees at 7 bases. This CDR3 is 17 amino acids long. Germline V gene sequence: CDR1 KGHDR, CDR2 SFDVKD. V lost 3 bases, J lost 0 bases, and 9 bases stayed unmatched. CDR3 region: CATSDPRSDRNQETQYF. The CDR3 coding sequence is TGTGCCACCAGTGATCCACGATCGGACAGGAACCAAGAGACCCAGTACTTC.

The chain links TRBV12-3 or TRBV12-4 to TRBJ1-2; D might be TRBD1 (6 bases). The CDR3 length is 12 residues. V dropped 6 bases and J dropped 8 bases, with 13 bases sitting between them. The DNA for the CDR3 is TGTGCCAGCAGCAGCCAACAGGGAGGCTACACCTTC. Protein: CASSSQQGGYTF.

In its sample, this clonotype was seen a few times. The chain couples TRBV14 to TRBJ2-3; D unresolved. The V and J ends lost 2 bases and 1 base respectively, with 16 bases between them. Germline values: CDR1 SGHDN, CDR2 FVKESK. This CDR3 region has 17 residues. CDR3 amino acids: CASSQRTNTLGTDTQYF. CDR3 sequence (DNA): TGTGCCAGCAGCCAAAGAACAAACACGTTGGGCACAGATACGCAGTATTTT.

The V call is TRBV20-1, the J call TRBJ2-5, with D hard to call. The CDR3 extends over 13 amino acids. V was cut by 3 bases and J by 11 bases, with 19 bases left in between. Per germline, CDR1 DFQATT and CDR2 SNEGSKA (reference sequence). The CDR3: CSASALVGGEQYF. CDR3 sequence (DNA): TGCAGTGCTAGTGCCCTAGTTGGCGGTGAGCAGTACTTC.

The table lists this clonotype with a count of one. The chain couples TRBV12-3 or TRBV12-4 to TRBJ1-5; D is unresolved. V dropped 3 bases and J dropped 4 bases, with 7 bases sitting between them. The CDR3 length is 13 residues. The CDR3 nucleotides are TGTGCCAGCAGTTTCAGAGAGAATCAGCCCCAGCATTTT. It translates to CASSFRENQPQHF.

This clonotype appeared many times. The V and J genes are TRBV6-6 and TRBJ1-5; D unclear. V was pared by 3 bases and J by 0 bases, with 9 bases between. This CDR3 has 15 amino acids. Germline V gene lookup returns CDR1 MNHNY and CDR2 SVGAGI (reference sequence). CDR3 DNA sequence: TGTGCCAGCAGTTATAGGCAGAATAGCAATCAGCCCCAGCATTTT. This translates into CASSYRQNSNQPQHF.

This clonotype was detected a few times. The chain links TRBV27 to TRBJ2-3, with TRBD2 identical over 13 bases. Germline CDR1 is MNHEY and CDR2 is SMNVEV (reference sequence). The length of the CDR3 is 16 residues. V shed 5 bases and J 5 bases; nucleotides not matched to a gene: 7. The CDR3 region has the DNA TGTGCCAGCAGTCTTGGGACTAGCGGGGCTCAAGATACGCAGTATTTT. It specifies CASSLGTSGAQDTQYF.

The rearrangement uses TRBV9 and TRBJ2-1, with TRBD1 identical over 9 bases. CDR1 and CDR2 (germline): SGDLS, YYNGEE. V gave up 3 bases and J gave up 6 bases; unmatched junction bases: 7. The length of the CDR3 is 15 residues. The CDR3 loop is CASSGTGGTINEQFF. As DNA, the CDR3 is TGTGCCAGCAGCGGCACAGGGGGCACGATCAATGAGCAGTTCTTC. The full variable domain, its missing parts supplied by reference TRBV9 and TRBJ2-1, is DSGVTQTPKHLITATGQRVTLRCSPRSGDLSVYWYQQSLDQGLQFLIQYYNGEERAKGNILERFSAQQFPDLHSELNLSSLELGDSALYFCASSGTGGTINEQFFGPGTRLTVL.

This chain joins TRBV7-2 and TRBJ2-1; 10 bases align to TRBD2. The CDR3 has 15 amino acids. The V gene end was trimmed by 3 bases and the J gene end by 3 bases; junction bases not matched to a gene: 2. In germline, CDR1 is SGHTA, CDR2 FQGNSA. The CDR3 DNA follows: TGTGCCAGCAGCTTCACTAGCGGGAACTACAATGAGCAGTTCTTC. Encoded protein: CASSFTSGNYNEQFF.

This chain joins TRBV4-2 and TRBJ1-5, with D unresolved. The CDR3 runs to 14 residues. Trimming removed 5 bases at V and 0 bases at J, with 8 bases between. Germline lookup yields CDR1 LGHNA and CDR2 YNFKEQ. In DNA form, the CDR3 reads TGTGCCAGCAGCTCCGGCAGTAGCAATCAGCCCCAGCATTTT. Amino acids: CASSSGSSNQPQHF.

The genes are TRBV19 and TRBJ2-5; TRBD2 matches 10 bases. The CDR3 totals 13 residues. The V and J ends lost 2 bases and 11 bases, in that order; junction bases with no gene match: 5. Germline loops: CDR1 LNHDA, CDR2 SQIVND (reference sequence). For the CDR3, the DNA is TGTGCCAGTAGTATAACTAGCGGGAATGAGCAGTACTTC. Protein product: CASSITSGNEQYF.

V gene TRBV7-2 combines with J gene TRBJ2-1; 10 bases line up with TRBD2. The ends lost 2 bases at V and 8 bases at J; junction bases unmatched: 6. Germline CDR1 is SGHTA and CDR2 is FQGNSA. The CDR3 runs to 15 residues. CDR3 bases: TGTGCCAGCAGCTTACAGCGGGGGGGCCTTTATGAGCAGTTCTTC. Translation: CASSLQRGGLYEQFF.

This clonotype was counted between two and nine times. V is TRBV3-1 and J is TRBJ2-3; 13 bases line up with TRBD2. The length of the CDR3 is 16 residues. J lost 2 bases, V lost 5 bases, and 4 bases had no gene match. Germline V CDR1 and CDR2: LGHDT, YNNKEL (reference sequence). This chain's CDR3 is CASSRGTSGDTDTQYF. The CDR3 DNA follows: TGTGCCAGCAGCAGAGGGACTAGCGGGGACACAGATACGCAGTATTTT.

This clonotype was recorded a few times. The CDR3 nucleotides read TGCAGTGGGGTGGACACCCGGTCCCCCTACGAGCAGTACTTC. Protein: CSGVDTRSPYEQYF. The chain combines TRBV20-1 with TRBJ2-7; tentative D call: TRBD1 (5 bases). Trimming took off 7 bases at V and 2 bases at J, with 18 bases between the two ends. Germline assignment: CDR1 DFQATT and CDR2 SNEGSKA (reference sequence). The CDR3 is 14 amino acids.

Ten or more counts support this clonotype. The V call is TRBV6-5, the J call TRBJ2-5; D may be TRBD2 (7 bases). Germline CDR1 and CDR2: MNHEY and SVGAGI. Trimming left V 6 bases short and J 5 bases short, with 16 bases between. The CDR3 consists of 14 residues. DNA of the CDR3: TGTGCCAGCAGGGGATGGGGGGGCACGGAGACCCAGTACTTC. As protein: CASRGWGGTETQYF.

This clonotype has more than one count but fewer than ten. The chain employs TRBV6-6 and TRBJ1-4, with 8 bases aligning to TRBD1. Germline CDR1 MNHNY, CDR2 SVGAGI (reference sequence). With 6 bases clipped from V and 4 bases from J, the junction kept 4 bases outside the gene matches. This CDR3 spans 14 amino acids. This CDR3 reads CASSPDRDNEKLFF. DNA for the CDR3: TGTGCCAGCAGCCCGGACAGGGATAATGAAAAACTGTTTTTT.

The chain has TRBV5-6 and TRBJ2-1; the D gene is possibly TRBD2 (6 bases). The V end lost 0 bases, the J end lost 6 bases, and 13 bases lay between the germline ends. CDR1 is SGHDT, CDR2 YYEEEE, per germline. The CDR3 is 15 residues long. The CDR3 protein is CASSLVLRGLNEQFF. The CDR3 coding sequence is TGTGCCAGCAGCTTGGTTCTGCGGGGCCTCAATGAGCAGTTCTTC.

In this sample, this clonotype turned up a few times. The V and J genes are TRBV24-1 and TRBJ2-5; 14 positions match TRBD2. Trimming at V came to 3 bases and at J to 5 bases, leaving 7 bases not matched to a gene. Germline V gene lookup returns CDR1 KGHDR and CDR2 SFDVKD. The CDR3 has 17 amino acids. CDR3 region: CATSDIGTSGSKETQYF. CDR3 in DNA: TGTGCCACCAGTGATATCGGGACTAGCGGGAGCAAGGAGACCCAGTACTTC.

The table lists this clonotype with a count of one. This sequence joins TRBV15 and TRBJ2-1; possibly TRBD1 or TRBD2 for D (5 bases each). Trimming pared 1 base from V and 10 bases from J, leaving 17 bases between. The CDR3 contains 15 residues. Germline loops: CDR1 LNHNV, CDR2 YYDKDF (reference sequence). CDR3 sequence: CATSRATGTSAEQFF. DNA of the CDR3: TGTGCCACCAGCAGAGCAACCGGGACCTCGGCGGAGCAGTTCTTC. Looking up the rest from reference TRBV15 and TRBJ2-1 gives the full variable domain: DAMVIQNPRYQVTQFGKPVTLSCSQTLNHNVMYWYQQKSSQAPKLLFHYYDKDFNNEADTPDNFQSRRPNTSFCFLDIRSPGLGDTAMYLCATSRATGTSAEQFFGPGTRLTVL.

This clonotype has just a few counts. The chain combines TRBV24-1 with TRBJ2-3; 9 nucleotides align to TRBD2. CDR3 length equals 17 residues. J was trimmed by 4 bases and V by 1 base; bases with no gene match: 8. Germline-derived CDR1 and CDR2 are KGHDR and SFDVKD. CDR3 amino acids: CATSDFVLAGRADTQYF. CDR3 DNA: TGTGCCACCAGTGATTTCGTCCTAGCGGGACGGGCAGATACGCAGTATTTT.